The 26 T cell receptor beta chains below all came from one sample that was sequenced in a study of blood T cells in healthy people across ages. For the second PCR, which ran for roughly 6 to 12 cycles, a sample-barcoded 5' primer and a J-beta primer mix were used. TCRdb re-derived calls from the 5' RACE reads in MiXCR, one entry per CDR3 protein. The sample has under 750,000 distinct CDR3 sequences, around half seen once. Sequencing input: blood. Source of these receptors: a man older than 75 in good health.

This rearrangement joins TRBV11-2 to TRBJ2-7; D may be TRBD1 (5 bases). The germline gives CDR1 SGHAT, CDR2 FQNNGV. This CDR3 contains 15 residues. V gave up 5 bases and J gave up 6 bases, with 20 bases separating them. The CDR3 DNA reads TGTGCCAGCAGCCCTCGGACATTCCTACGGGTCGAGCAGTACTTC. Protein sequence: CASSPRTFLRVEQYF. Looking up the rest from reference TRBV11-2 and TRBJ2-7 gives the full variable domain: EAGVAQSPRYKIIEKRQSVAFWCNPISGHATLYWYQQILGQGPKLLIQFQNNGVVDDSQLPKDRFSAERLKGVDSTLKIQPAKLEDSAVYLCASSPRTFLRVEQYFGPGTRLTVT.

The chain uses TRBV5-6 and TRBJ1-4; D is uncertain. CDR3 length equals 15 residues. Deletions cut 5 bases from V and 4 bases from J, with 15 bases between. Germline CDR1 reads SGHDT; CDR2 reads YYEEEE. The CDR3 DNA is TGTGCCAGCAGATACTGGTTCTTCGGTAATGAAAAACTGTTTTTT. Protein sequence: CASRYWFFGNEKLFF. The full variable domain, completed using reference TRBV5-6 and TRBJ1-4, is DAGVTQSPTHLIKTRGQQVTLRCSPKSGHDTVSWYQQALGQGPQFIFQYYEEEERQRGNFPDRFSGHQFPNYSSELNVNALLLGDSALYLCASRYWFFGNEKLFFGSGTQLSVL.

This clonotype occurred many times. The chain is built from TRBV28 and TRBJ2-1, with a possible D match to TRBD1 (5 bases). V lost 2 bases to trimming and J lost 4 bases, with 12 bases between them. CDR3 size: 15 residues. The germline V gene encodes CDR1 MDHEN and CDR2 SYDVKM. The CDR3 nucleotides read TGTGCCAGCAGTTTAGACAGAAATATTTACAATGAGCAGTTCTTC. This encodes CASSLDRNIYNEQFF.

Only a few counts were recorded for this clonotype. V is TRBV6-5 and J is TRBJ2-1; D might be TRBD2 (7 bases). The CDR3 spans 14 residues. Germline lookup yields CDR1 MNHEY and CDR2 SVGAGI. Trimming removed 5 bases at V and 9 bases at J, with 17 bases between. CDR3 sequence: CASSQVGGGGEQFF. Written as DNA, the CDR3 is TGTGCCAGCAGTCAAGTGGGGGGGGGCGGTGAGCAGTTCTTC.

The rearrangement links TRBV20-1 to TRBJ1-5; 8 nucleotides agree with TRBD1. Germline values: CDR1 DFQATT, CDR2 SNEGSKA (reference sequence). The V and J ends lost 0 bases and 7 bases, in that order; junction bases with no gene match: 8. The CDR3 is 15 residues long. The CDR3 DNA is TGCAGTGCTAGAGAGCAGGGGGCGGGTAAACAGCCCCAGCATTTT. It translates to CSAREQGAGKQPQHF.

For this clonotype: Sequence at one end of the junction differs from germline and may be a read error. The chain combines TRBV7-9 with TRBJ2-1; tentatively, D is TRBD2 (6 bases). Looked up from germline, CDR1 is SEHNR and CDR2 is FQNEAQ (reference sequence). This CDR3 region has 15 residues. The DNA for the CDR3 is TGTTCCAGCAGCTCCACTAGCTCGGCGAGCAATGAGCAGTTCTTC. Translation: CSSSSTSSASNEQFF.

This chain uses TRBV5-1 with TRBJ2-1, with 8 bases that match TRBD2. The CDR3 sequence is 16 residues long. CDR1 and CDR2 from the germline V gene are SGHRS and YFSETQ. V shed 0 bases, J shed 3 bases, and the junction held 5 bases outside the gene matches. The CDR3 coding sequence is TGCGCCAGCAGCTTGGCGCTAGCGGGCAACTACAATGAGCAGTTCTTC. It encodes CASSLALAGNYNEQFF.

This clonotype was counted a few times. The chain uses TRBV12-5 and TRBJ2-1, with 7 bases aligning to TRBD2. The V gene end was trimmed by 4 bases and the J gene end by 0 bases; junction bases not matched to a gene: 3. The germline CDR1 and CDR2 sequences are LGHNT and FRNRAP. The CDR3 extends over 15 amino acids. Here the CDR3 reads CASGYWGGSYNEQFF. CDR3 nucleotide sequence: TGTGCTAGTGGTTATTGGGGGGGCTCCTACAATGAGCAGTTCTTC.

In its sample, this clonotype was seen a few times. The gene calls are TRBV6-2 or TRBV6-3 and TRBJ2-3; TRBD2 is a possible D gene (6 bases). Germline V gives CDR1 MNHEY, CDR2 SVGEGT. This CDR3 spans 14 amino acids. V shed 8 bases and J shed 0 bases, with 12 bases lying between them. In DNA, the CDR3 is TGTGCCAGCCGGTGGAGGGCTAGCACAGATACGCAGTATTTT. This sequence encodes CASRWRASTDTQYF.

CDR3 protein: CATSPTGPDTQYF. The CDR3 region has the DNA TGTGCCACCTCCCCGACAGGGCCAGATACGCAGTATTTT. This chain connects TRBV25-1 to TRBJ2-3; 7 positions match TRBD1. CDR1 is MGHDK and CDR2 is SYGVNS in the germline V gene. The CDR3 is made up of 13 amino acids. The junction had 8 bases not matched to a gene; V was cut back by 10 bases and J by 4 bases.

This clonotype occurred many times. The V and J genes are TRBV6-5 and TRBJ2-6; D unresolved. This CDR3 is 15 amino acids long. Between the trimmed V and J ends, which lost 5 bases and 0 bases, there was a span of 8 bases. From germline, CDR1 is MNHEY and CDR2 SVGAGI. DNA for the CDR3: TGTGCCAGCAGTAACAGCCCCTCTGGGGCCAACGTCCTGACTTTC. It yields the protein CASSNSPSGANVLTF.

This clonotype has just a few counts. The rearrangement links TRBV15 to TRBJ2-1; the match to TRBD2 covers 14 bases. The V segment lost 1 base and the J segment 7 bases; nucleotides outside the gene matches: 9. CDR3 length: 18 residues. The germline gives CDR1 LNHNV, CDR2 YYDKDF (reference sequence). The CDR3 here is CATSRAPGTSGRRNEQFF. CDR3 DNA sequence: TGTGCCACCAGCAGAGCACCGGGGACTAGCGGGAGAAGGAATGAGCAGTTCTTC.

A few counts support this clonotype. The CDR3 DNA reads TGCAGTGCTAGCGGGGGGGCGGGAGAGACCCAGTACTTC. This codes for CSASGGAGETQYF. V usage is TRBV20-1 and J usage is TRBJ2-5, with TRBD2 identical over 8 bases. CDR3 length equals 13 residues. Per the germline V gene, CDR1 is DFQATT and CDR2 is SNEGSKA (reference sequence). The V gene end was trimmed by 3 bases and the J gene end by 4 bases; junction bases not matched to a gene: 4.

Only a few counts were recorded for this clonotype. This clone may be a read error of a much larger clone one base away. CDR3 protein: CASRRGRGYYEQYF. The CDR3 DNA sequence: TGTGCCAGCAGGAGGGGACGGGGATACTACGAGCAGTACTTC. The genes are TRBV6-5 and TRBJ2-7; the D call may be TRBD1 or TRBD2 (5 bases each). This CDR3 is 14 amino acids long. Between the trimmed V and J ends, which lost 6 bases and 3 bases, there was a span of 15 bases. Per germline, CDR1 MNHEY and CDR2 SVGAGI.

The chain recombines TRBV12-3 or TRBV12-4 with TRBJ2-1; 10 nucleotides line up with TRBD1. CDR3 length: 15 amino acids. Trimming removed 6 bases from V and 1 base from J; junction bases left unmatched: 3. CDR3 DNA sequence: TGTGCCAGCAGAGCGGACAGGGGGTCCTACAATGAGCAGTTCTTC. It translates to CASRADRGSYNEQFF.

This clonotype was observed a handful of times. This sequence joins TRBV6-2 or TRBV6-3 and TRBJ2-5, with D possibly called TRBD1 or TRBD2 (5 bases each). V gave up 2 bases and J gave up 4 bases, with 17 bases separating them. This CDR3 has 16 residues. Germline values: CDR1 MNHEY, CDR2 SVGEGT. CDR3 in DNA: TGTGCCAGCAGTTACCATCCGAGGGGTGGGCCAGAGACCCAGTACTTC. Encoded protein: CASSYHPRGGPETQYF.

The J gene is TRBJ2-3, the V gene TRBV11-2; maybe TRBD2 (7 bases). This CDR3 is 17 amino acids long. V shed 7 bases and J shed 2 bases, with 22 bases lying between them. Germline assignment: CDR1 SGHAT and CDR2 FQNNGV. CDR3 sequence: CASNPEGGAQITDTQYF. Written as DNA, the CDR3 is TGTGCCAGCAACCCTGAGGGGGGGGCTCAAATCACAGATACGCAGTATTTT.

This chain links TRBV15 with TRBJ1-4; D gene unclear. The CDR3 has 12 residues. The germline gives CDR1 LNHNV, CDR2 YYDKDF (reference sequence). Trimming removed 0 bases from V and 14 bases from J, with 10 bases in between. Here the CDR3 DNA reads TGTGCCACCAGCAGAGAAACCCAATTGCTGTTTTTT. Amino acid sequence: CATSRETQLLFF.

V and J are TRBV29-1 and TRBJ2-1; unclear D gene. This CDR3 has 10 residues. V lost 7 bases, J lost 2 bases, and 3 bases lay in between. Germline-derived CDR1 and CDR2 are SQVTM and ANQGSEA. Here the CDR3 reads CSAAYNEQFF. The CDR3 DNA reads TGCAGCGCCGCCTACAATGAGCAGTTCTTC.

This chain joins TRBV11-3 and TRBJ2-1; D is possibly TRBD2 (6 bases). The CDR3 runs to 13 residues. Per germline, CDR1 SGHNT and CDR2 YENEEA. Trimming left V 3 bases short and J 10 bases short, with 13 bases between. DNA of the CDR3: TGTGCCAGCAGCTTTTTTTCGGACTACGAGCAGTTCTTC. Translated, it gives CASSFFSDYEQFF.

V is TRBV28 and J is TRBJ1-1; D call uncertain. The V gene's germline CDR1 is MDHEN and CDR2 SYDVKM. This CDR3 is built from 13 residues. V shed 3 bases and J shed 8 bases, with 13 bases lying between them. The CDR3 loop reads CASSFIVGREAFF. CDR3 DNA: TGTGCCAGCAGTTTTATAGTGGGCAGAGAAGCTTTCTTT.

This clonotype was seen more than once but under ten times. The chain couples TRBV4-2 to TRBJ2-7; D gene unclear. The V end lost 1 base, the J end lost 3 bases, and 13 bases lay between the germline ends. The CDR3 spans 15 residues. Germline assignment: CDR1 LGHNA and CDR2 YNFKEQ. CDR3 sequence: CASSQVGRLSYEQYF. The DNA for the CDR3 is TGTGCCAGCAGCCAAGTCGGGCGTCTGAGCTACGAGCAGTACTTC.

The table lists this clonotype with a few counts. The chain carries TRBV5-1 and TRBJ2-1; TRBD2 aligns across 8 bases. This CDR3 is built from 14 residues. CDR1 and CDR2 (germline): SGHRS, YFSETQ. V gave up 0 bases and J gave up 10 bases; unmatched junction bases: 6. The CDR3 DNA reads TGCGCCAGCAGCTTGGGACTAGCGCGACCGGAGCAGTTCTTC. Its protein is CASSLGLARPEQFF. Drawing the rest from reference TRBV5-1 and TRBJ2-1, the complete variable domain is KAGVTQTPRYLIKTRGQQVTLSCSPISGHRSVSWYQQTPGQGLQFLFEYFSETQRNKGNFPGRFSGRQFSNSRSEMNVSTLELGDSALYLCASSLGLARPEQFFGPGTRLTVL.

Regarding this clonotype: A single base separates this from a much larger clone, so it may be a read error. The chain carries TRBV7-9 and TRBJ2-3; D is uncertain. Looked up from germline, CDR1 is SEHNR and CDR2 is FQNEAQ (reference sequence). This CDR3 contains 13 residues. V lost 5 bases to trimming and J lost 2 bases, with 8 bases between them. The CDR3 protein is CASSVGNTDTQYF. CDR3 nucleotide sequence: TGTGCCAGCAGCGTGGGTAACACAGATACGCAGTATTTT.

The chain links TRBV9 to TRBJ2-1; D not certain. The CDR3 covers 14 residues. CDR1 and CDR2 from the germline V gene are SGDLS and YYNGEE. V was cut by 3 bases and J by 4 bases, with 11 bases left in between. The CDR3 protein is CASSGRTVYNEQFF. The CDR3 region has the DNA TGTGCCAGCAGCGGACGGACCGTATACAATGAGCAGTTCTTC.

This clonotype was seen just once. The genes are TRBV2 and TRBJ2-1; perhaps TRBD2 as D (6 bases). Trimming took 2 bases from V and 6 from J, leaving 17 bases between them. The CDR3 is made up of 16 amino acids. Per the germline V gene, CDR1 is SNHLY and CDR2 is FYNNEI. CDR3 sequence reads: CASSESGSRRGNEQFF. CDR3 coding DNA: TGTGCCAGCAGTGAATCTGGTTCCCGGCGGGGCAATGAGCAGTTCTTC.